These 17 T cell receptor beta chains were sequenced from one sample in a study of post-analysis software for immune sequencing data. Findings and limits, study-wide: TRBV5-6, TRBV5-1 and TRBV20-1 belonged to a set of about five TRBV segments that were more frequent in patients than controls.

Each TCR beta cDNA library carried unique molecular identifiers. Via MiXCR, TCRdb re-called the PCR reads, giving one row per CDR3 protein. The table includes fewer than 850,000 distinct CDR3 sequences, roughly 27% detected once. No antigen is known for these receptors. Sequences were obtained from blood. The receptors derive from a girl under 18 with multiple sclerosis.

This clonotype was detected only a few times. V usage is TRBV29-1 and J usage is TRBJ2-7, with D maybe TRBD2 (6 bases). V was pared by 6 bases and J by 3 bases, with 33 bases between. The germline V gene has CDR1 SQVTM and CDR2 ANQGSEA. CDR3 length: 19 amino acids. For the CDR3, the DNA is TGCAGCGTACCCGAAGGAGGTCCTGCGGTGAACGGGGGACTCTACGAGCAGTACTTC. Encoded protein: CSVPEGGPAVNGGLYEQYF.

This clonotype was found many times. The gene calls are TRBV4-1 and TRBJ2-5; tentatively, D is TRBD2 (6 bases). Germline CDR1 reads MGHRA; CDR2 reads YSYEKL. The germline V and J ends were trimmed by 1 base and 4 bases, with 13 bases remaining between them. This CDR3 spans 15 amino acids. In DNA, the CDR3 is TGCGCCAGCAGCCAAGTGAGCGGGCTCAGAGAGACCCAGTACTTC. This sequence encodes CASSQVSGLRETQYF.

The rearrangement uses TRBV5-5 and TRBJ2-4, with 9 bases fitting TRBD1. Trimming removed 5 bases from V and 9 bases from J; junction bases left unmatched: 9. Germline assignment: CDR1 SGHKS and CDR2 YYEKEE (reference sequence). The CDR3 loop spans 14 amino acids. This chain's CDR3 is CASSFSGQGVIQYF. The CDR3 nucleotides are TGTGCCAGCAGTTTCTCGGGACAGGGTGTCATTCAGTACTTC.

V gene TRBV6-5 combines with J gene TRBJ2-5; TRBD2 agrees at 8 bases. V shed 6 bases and J 5 bases; nucleotides not matched to a gene: 11. The CDR3 has 15 residues. Germline lookup yields CDR1 MNHEY and CDR2 SVGAGI. CDR3 sequence reads: CASSPGSQREETQYF. The CDR3 DNA sequence: TGTGCCAGCAGCCCCGGCTCCCAGCGGGAGGAGACCCAGTACTTC.

The chain carries TRBV7-2 and TRBJ2-2; D may be TRBD2 (6 bases). CDR3 length equals 17 residues. CDR1 and CDR2 from the germline V gene are SGHTA and FQGNSA. The V end lost 2 bases, the J end lost 3 bases, and 16 bases lay between the germline ends. CDR3 sequence: CASSLRAGRGHTGELFF. In nucleotides, the CDR3 is TGTGCCAGCAGCTTACGTGCGGGACGAGGGCACACCGGGGAGCTGTTTTTT.

In regard to this clonotype: One end of the junction fails to match germline, which may point to a read error. The chain uses TRBV18 and TRBJ1-1, with D unclear. This CDR3 is built from 15 residues. The V gene's germline CDR1 is KGHSH and CDR2 LQKENI. The CDR3: CAGSPVLGMNTEAFF. The CDR3 bases are TGTGCCGGCTCACCGGTCTTGGGGATGAACACTGAAGCTTTCTTT.

The J gene is TRBJ2-7, the V gene TRBV29-1; 8 bases agree with TRBD1. The CDR3 has 13 residues. Per the germline V gene, CDR1 is SQVTM and CDR2 is ANQGSEA. V was pared by 4 bases and J by 2 bases, with 4 bases of the junction left unmatched. This chain's CDR3 is CSVGTGRTYEQYF. The CDR3 DNA is TGCAGCGTTGGGACAGGGAGGACCTACGAGCAGTACTTC.

The rearrangement uses TRBV28 and TRBJ2-1, with D perhaps matching TRBD1 (5 bases). Per the germline V gene, CDR1 is MDHEN and CDR2 is SYDVKM. The CDR3 length is 12 residues. With 10 bases removed from V and 8 bases from J, the gap between germline ends came to 15 bases. This CDR3 is CATDSVHDEQFF. In DNA, the CDR3 is TGTGCCACCGACAGTGTACATGATGAGCAGTTCTTC. Combining the CDR3 with reference TRBV28 and TRBJ2-1 gives the whole variable domain DVKVTQSSRYLVKRTGEKVFLECVQDMDHENMFWYRQDPGLGLRLIYFSYDVKMKEKGDIPEGYSVSREKKERFSLILESASTNQTSMYLCATDSVHDEQFFGPGTRLTVL.

This clonotype was picked up many times. A read error may account for a junction end that differs from germline. The chain has TRBV7-2 and TRBJ2-3; TRBD2 matches 11 bases. From germline, CDR1 is SGHTA and CDR2 FQGNSA. This CDR3 has 15 residues. The CDR3 DNA reads as TGTGCGAGCAAACGACTAGCGGGGACCGCAGATACGCAGTATTTT. This codes for CASKRLAGTADTQYF.

The rearrangement joins TRBV29-1 to TRBJ2-7; tentatively, D is TRBD2 (6 bases). V lost 6 bases, J lost 0 bases, and 9 bases lay in between. The CDR3 contains 12 residues. CDR1 and CDR2 (germline): SQVTM, ANQGSEA. The CDR3 loop is CSVRDASYEQYF. CDR3 DNA: TGCAGCGTGCGGGACGCCTCCTACGAGCAGTACTTC.

This clonotype has only a few counts. The rearrangement links TRBV4-3 to TRBJ1-2, with a possible D match to TRBD1 (6 bases). The V and J ends lost 1 base and 0 bases respectively, with 9 bases between them. Germline CDR1 is LGHNA and CDR2 is YSLEER. CDR3 length equals 15 residues. CDR3 loop: CASSQGTASNYGYTF. As DNA, the CDR3 is TGCGCCAGCAGCCAAGGGACAGCCTCTAACTATGGCTACACCTTC.

This clonotype was counted between two and nine times. The chain has TRBV4-1 and TRBJ1-5; 10 positions agree with TRBD1. Trimming at V came to 3 bases and at J to 6 bases, leaving 8 bases not matched to a gene. CDR3 length equals 16 residues. Germline V gene data show CDR1 as MGHRA and CDR2 as YSYEKL. The CDR3 loop reads CASSQVPGQGLQPQHF. The CDR3 DNA sequence: TGCGCCAGCAGCCAGGTCCCGGGACAGGGGCTTCAGCCCCAGCATTTT.

The rearrangement joins TRBV28 to TRBJ2-1; 8 nucleotides match TRBD2. Germline CDR1 is MDHEN and CDR2 is SYDVKM. The CDR3 consists of 15 residues. The V segment lost 7 bases and the J segment 0 bases; nucleotides outside the gene matches: 5. The CDR3 DNA reads TGTGCCAGCAATCGGGGGGGCAGCTCCTACAATGAGCAGTTCTTC. Translated, it gives CASNRGGSSYNEQFF.

The V call is TRBV7-2, the J call TRBJ1-4; D is possibly TRBD1 (5 bases). Germline-derived CDR1 and CDR2 are SGHTA and FQGNSA. V was pared by 2 bases and J by 5 bases, with 9 bases between. The CDR3 length is 14 residues. The CDR3 spells CASSLRRGNEKLFF. The CDR3 DNA sequence: TGTGCCAGCAGCTTACGACGGGGGAATGAAAAACTGTTTTTT.

The genes are TRBV5-4 and TRBJ2-1, with 8 bases aligning to TRBD2. The CDR3 is made up of 17 amino acids. After removal of 2 bases from V and 0 bases from J, the junction contained 7 bases not matched to a gene. Germline-derived CDR1 and CDR2 are SGHNT and YYREEE (reference sequence). CDR3 residues: CASSLMERGPSYNEQFF. The CDR3 nucleotides are TGTGCCAGCAGCTTAATGGAGCGGGGGCCCTCCTACAATGAGCAGTTCTTC.

This sequence joins TRBV24-1 and TRBJ1-4; D is possibly TRBD1 (5 bases). This CDR3 comprises 14 residues. Germline V gene data show CDR1 as KGHDR and CDR2 as SFDVKD. V lost 5 bases, J lost 4 bases, and 10 bases lay in between. The CDR3 sequence: CATSASGFNEKLFF. CDR3 sequence (DNA): TGTGCCACCAGTGCGTCAGGGTTTAATGAAAAACTGTTTTTT.

V gene TRBV7-6 combines with J gene TRBJ2-1, with TRBD2 matching 11 bases. CDR3 length: 17 residues. Germline V gives CDR1 SGHVS, CDR2 FNYEAQ. After removal of 5 bases from V and 8 bases from J, the junction contained 14 bases not matched to a gene. CDR3 nucleotide sequence: TGTGCCAGCAGCCTACCCCGTAGCGGGGGGGCCGCCCATGAGCAGTTCTTC. It encodes CASSLPRSGGAAHEQFF.